This T cell receptor beta chain was recorded in a study of shared clonotypes between healthy human individuals. A word on this clone: The antigen remains unidentified.

The method was immunoSEQ multiplex PCR; TCRdb's version includes in-frame clones alone and lacks a portion of them. The data contain about 2.4 million clones, roughly 93% of them singletons. Notes on the study in general: Generation probabilities were higher for clonotypes shared across all four sorted-subset donors than for unshared ones.

Germline V lookup: CDR1 LGHNA, CDR2 YNFKEQ. The CDR3 has 15 amino acids. V was pared by 4 bases and J by 8 bases, with 17 bases between. The rearrangement uses TRBV4-2 and TRBJ1-4, with a tentative D call TRBD1 (6 bases). The source is a man aged 18 to 35 in good health. Some clones in this sample may be carry-over from other donors' samples. Sequencing was done on a sample of naive CD4+ T cells from PBMCs. The subset is: CD45RA+ positively selected. CDR3 sequence reads: CASSPNPGAREKLFF. CDR3 sequence (DNA): TGTGCCAGCAGCCCGAATCCAGGGGCCAGGGAAAAACTGTTTTTT.